This T cell receptor beta chain emerged from a study of neurological immune-mediated disorders. Study-wide findings and caveats: The highest TCR clonal expansion occurred in HTLV-1-associated myelopathy; multiple sclerosis fell below healthy controls.

The cDNA was generated through 5'RACE incorporating 10-nucleotide random UMIs. A single record per CDR3 protein comes from TCRdb applying MiXCR to the 5' RACE reads. The sample shows fewer than 20,000 distinct CDR3 sequences, under 35% of them seen only once. For the unsorted libraries, 2 million PBMCs stored at -80 C served as input. In regard to this clonotype: Its antigen is unknown.

The CDR3 extends over 12 amino acids. From germline, CDR1 is SGHRS and CDR2 YFSETQ. V was pared by 7 bases and J by 8 bases, with 8 bases of the junction left unmatched. Input material: PBMCs. The TCR originated in a man over 45 with HTLV-1-associated myelopathy (HAM/TSP). This chain connects TRBV5-1 to TRBJ1-2; 7 nucleotides align to TRBD1. CDR3 sequence (DNA): TGCGCCAGCGGATCAAAACAGGGGGGCTACACCTTC. This translates into CASGSKQGGYTF.